The source of this T cell receptor (beta chain) is a study of T cell responses to AZD1222 COVID-19 vaccine. Libraries were prepared by immunoSEQ multiplex PCR; TCRdb keeps only in-frame clonotypes and omits some of them. The sample includes about 170,000 clones, around nine tenths of them seen just once. The ends lost 2 bases at V and 3 bases at J; junction bases unmatched: 11. CDR1 is MNHEY, CDR2 SMNVEV, per germline (reference sequence). CDR3 length: 17 residues. Whole-study findings and limits: Among those given AZD1222, only 6 or 7 were seropositive at baseline. Repertoires in all cases were sampled only once the peak T cell response had passed. Of spike-specific TCRs, nearly half reportedly target regions left unmutated in variants.

On this clone: Antigen: not known.

The receptor's source is an adult in good health. Specimen: peripheral blood, collected on day 0 of AZD1222 vaccination. The chain links TRBV27 to TRBJ1-1, with TRBD1 identical over 8 bases. CDR3 protein: CASSLDFRGRGDTEAFF. The CDR3 DNA sequence: TGTGCCAGCAGTTTAGATTTCAGGGGGCGAGGGGACACTGAAGCTTTCTTT.